The present TCR beta chain was sequenced within a study of cytomegalovirus exposure and HLA in healthy donors. Study results and caveats: TCR beta sequences numbering under 20,000 were associated with HLA alleles at 0.05 false discovery rate in a later analysis. The authors later found most CMV-associated TCR beta chains appeared HLA-restricted. Being productive about 87% or about 30% of the time was typical of most TCR beta V segments in an earlier analysis. Some V segments could not be told apart, so they were left out, TRBV6-2 and TRBV6-3 among them.

The PCR employed 60 Vbeta primers together with 13 Jbeta primers. TCRdb's table, derived via immunoSEQ multiplex PCR, lists solely in-frame clones and lacks some. The table lists roughly 250,000 clones, 80% of them singletons. As concerns this clone: The antigen is undetermined.

Germline lookup yields CDR1 PRHDT and CDR2 FYEKMQ (reference sequence). The CDR3 totals 16 residues. The V and J ends lost 3 bases and 4 bases, in that order; junction bases with no gene match: 9. The TCR sequence derives from a girl aged 2-9 years in good health and CMV-seronegative. The sequenced sample was PBMCs. V is TRBV13 and J is TRBJ2-3, with 8 bases fitting TRBD2. CDR3 sequence reads: CASSFIAGMDPDTQYF. CDR3 nucleotide sequence: TGTGCCAGCAGCTTTATAGCGGGAATGGACCCAGATACGCAGTATTTT.